The 4 T cell receptor beta chains below all came from one sample that was sequenced in a study of T cells in Graves' hyperthyroidism and ophthalmopathy. Template material for amplifying TCR beta CDR3 regions consisted of RNA transcripts. The HTBI set primed first-round TCR CDR3 RT-PCR. In TCRdb, the multiplex PCR reads were re-called with MiXCR into one record per CDR3 protein. The table has some 510,000 distinct CDR3 sequences, roughly 20% seen once. The material sequenced was blood. The receptors shown here come from a young man with Graves' hyperthyroidism.

This clonotype was counted many times. The chain has TRBV4-2 and TRBJ1-5; maybe TRBD1 (5 bases). The CDR3 runs 14 residues. In germline, CDR1 is LGHNA, CDR2 YNFKEQ. Trimming removed 4 bases at V and 5 bases at J, with 12 bases between. DNA for the CDR3: TGTGCCAGCAGCCCCGAGTGGGGGGATCAGCCCCAGCATTTT. It is translated as CASSPEWGDQPQHF.

The chain is built from TRBV29-1 and TRBJ1-5; D is possibly TRBD1 (6 bases). Per the germline V gene, CDR1 is SQVTM and CDR2 is ANQGSEA. Trimming shortened V by 3 bases and J by 5 bases, and 8 bases separated the two germline ends. The length of the CDR3 is 12 residues. The CDR3 DNA sequence: TGCAGCGTTGAGACAGGAGATCAGCCCCAGCATTTT. This translates into CSVETGDQPQHF.

In this sample, this clonotype turned up many times. This chain connects TRBV27 to TRBJ2-5, with a tentative D call TRBD2 (5 bases). This CDR3 comprises 14 residues. V lost 1 base, J lost 4 bases, and 10 bases lay in between. Germline-derived CDR1 and CDR2 are MNHEY and SMNVEV (reference sequence). The chain's CDR3 is CASSLWAGGETQYF. As DNA, the CDR3 is TGTGCCAGCAGTTTATGGGCGGGTGGAGAGACCCAGTACTTC.

The V gene is TRBV20-1, the J gene TRBJ2-7; D is unclear. With 1 base removed from V and 3 bases from J, the gap between germline ends came to 13 bases. CDR3 length equals 14 residues. The germline V gene has CDR1 DFQATT and CDR2 SNEGSKA (reference sequence). CDR3 bases: TGCAGTGCTAGAGTCCGGGTCCTTATCTACGAGCAGTACTTC. This translates into CSARVRVLIYEQYF.